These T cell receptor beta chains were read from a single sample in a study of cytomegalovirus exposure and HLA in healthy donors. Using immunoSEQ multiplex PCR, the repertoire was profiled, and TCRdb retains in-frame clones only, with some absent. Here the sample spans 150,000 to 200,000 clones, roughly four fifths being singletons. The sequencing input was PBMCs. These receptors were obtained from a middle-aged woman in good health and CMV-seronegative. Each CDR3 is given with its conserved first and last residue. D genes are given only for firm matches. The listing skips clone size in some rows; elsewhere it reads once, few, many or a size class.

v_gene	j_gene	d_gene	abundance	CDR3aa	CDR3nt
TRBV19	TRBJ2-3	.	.	CASSIEGRGTDTQYF	TGTGCCAGTAGTATAGAAGGCAGGGGAACAGATACGCAGTATTTT
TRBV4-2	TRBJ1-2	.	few	CASSQAQGLDGYTF	TGTGCCAGCAGCCAAGCTCAGGGGCTTGATGGCTACACCTTC
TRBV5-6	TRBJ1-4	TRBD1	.	CASSPKGTGGEKLFF	TGTGCCAGCAGCCCGAAAGGGACAGGAGGTGAAAAACTGTTTTTT
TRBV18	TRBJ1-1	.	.	CASLSAGTMNTEAFF	TGTGCCAGCTTATCGGCAGGGACAATGAACACTGAAGCTTTCTTT
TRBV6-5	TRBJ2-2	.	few	CASSYSVARGPGELFF	TGTGCCAGCAGTTACTCGGTAGCCAGGGGACCCGGGGAGCTGTTTTTT
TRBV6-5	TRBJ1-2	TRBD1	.	CASSSQGNGYTF	TGTGCCAGCAGTTCACAGGGGAATGGCTACACCTTC
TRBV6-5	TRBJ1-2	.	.	CASSYSYGGNYGYTF	TGTGCCAGCAGTTACTCATATGGGGGCAACTATGGCTACACCTTC
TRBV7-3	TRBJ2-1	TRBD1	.	CASSLSGTGEGNEQFF	TGTGCCAGCAGCTTATCCGGGACAGGGGAAGGCAATGAGCAGTTCTTC
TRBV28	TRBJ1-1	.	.	CASSRQDGKAFF	TGTGCCAGCAGTCGACAGGACGGGAAAGCTTTCTTT
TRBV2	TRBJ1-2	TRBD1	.	CASSEAGDRNYGYTF	TGTGCCAGCAGTGAAGCGGGGGACAGGAACTATGGCTACACCTTC
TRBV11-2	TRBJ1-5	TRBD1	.	CASSRDRGSNQPQHF	TGTGCCAGCAGCCGGGACAGGGGTAGCAATCAGCCCCAGCATTTT
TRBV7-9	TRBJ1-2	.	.	CASSMDSARNYGYTF	TGTGCCAGCAGCATGGACAGCGCGCGAAACTATGGCTACACCTTC
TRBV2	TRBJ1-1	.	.	CASSEYTQGNTEAFF	TGTGCCAGCAGTGAATATACACAGGGGAACACTGAAGCTTTCTTT
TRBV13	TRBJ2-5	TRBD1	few	CASSLVGTGYQETQYF	TGTGCCAGCAGCCTGGTTGGGACAGGGTACCAAGAGACCCAGTACTTC
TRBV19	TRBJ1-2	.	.	CASTPGEYGYTF	TGTGCCAGTACGCCAGGGGAGTATGGCTACACCTTC
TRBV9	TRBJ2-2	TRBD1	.	CASSSRTGVDYTGELFF	TGTGCCAGCAGCTCCCGGACAGGGGTCGATTACACCGGGGAGCTGTTTTTT
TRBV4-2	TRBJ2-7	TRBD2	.	CASSQETSGRYEQYF	TGTGCCAGCAGCCAAGAGACTAGCGGACGCTACGAGCAGTACTTC
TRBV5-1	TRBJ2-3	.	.	CASSLDASSTDTQYF	TGCGCCAGCAGCTTGGATGCTAGCAGCACAGATACGCAGTATTTT
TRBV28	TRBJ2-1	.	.	CASSSPGTWGNEQFF	TGTGCCAGCAGTTCGCCCGGGACATGGGGCAATGAGCAGTTCTTC
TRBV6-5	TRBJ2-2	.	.	CASKDITRTGELFF	TGTGCCAGCAAAGATATTACTCGCACCGGGGAGCTGTTTTTT
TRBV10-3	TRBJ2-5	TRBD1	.	CATAGTGGRETQYF	TGTGCCACCGCTGGGACAGGGGGTAGAGAGACCCAGTACTTC
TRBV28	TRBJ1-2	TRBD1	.	CASMTGTNYGYTF	TGTGCCAGCATGACAGGGACTAACTATGGCTACACCTTC
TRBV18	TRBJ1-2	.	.	CASSPGAGVESGYTF	TGTGCCAGCTCACCAGGAGCAGGGGTAGAAAGTGGCTACACCTTC
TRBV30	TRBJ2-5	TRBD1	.	CAWQDRSQETQYF	TGTGCCTGGCAGGACAGGTCCCAAGAGACCCAGTACTTC
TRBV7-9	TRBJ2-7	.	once	CASTDGQYSSYEQYF	TGTGCCAGCACCGATGGACAGTATAGCTCCTACGAGCAGTACTTC
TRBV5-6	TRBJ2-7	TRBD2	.	CASSSGYGRSYEQYF	TGTGCCAGCAGCTCGGGGTACGGGAGGTCCTACGAGCAGTACTTC
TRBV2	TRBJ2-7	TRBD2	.	CASGGLAGGGAPYEQYF	TGTGCCAGCGGCGGACTAGCGGGAGGAGGGGCCCCCTACGAGCAGTACTTC
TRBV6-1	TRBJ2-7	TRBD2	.	CASSVTSGSHEQYF	TGTGCCAGCAGTGTCACTAGCGGGAGCCACGAGCAGTACTTC
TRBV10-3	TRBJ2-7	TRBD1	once	CASTGQPDEQYF	TGTGCCAGCACGGGACAGCCCGACGAGCAGTACTTC
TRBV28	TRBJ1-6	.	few	CASSFPNRVRRNSPLHF	TGTGCCAGCAGTTTTCCTAACAGGGTCCGAAGAAATTCACCCCTCCACTTT
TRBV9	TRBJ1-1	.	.	CASSVALEGRGTEAFF	TGTGCCAGCAGCGTAGCTTTAGAGGGTCGCGGGACTGAAGCTTTCTTT
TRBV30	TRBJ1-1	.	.	CAWSVGGGFSEAFF	TGTGCCTGGAGTGTAGGTGGCGGGTTCTCTGAAGCTTTCTTT
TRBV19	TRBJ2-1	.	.	CASSLDRGEQFF	TGTGCCAGTAGTCTCGACCGGGGTGAGCAGTTCTTC
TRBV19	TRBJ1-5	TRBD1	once	CASSIDADRHNQPQHF	TGTGCCAGTAGTATAGATGCGGACAGGCACAATCAGCCCCAGCATTTT
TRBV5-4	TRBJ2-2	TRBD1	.	CASSSRTGKNTGELFF	TGTGCCAGCAGCTCGAGGACAGGGAAGAACACCGGGGAGCTGTTTTTT
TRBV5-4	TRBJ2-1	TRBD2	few	CASRPSGTGNEQFF	TGTGCCAGCAGACCGAGCGGGACGGGCAATGAGCAGTTCTTC
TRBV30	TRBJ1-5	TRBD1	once	CAWSVGGSPQPQHF	TGTGCCTGGAGTGTAGGGGGCAGTCCCCAGCCCCAGCATTTT
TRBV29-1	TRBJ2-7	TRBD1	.	CSVAGQEVDEQYF	TGCAGCGTTGCGGGACAGGAGGTCGACGAGCAGTACTTC
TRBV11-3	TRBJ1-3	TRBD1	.	CASSLGQGGGNTIYF	TGTGCCAGCAGCTTGGGACAGGGAGGCGGAAACACCATATATTTT
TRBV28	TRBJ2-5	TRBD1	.	CATQDRGKETQYF	TGTGCCACCCAGGACAGGGGCAAAGAGACCCAGTACTTC
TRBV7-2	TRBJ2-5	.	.	CASKRGEETQYF	TGTGCCAGCAAACGCGGGGAGGAGACCCAGTACTTC
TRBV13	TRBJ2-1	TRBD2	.	CASSPGPLRREGRGEQFF	TGTGCCAGCAGTCCCGGGCCCCTCAGGCGGGAGGGCCGTGGTGAGCAGTTCTTC
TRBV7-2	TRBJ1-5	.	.	CASSLVGGSNQPQHF	TGTGCCAGCAGCTTAGTCGGGGGTAGCAATCAGCCCCAGCATTTT
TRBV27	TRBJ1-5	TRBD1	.	CASSSVKTGPNQPQHF	TGTGCCAGCAGTTCCGTAAAGACAGGGCCCAATCAGCCCCAGCATTTT
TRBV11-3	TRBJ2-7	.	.	CASSLGIYEQYF	TGTGCCAGCAGCTTAGGCATTTACGAGCAGTACTTC
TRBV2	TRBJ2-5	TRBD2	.	CASSQRMASGSSFETQYF	TGTGCCAGCAGCCAAAGAATGGCTAGCGGGAGCTCGTTTGAGACCCAGTACTTC
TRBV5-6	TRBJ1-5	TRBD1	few	CASSQTGGKLGVSNQPQHF	TGTGCCAGCAGCCAGACAGGGGGCAAATTGGGCGTTAGCAATCAGCCCCAGCATTTT
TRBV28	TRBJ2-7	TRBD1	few	CASSLGGDRVKYEQYF	TGTGCCAGCAGCTTGGGTGGGGACAGGGTAAAATACGAGCAGTACTTC
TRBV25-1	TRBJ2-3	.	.	CASSVGLAGDTQYF	TGTGCCAGCAGTGTTGGTCTAGCAGGAGATACGCAGTATTTT
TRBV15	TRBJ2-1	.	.	CATSRVRQANNEQFF	TGTGCCACCAGCAGAGTACGACAGGCCAACAATGAGCAGTTCTTC